This T cell receptor (beta chain) originates from a study of blood T cells in healthy people across ages. Whole-study results and caveats: Roughly linear declines in TCR beta diversity per million T cells occurred with age.

The germline CDR1 and CDR2 sequences are LGHNA and YNFKEQ. The trim removed 1 base at V and 4 bases at J, leaving 10 bases unmatched. The CDR3 loop spans 17 amino acids. Concerning this clonotype: Its target is not known.

A second PCR of roughly 6 to 12 cycles used a sample-barcoded 5' primer and a J-beta primer mix. TCRdb passed the 5' RACE reads through MiXCR, listing each CDR3 protein once. The table lists around 580,000 distinct CDR3 sequences, about 45% of them singletons. The chain couples TRBV4-2 to TRBJ1-2; TRBD1 matches 9 bases. The sample taken for sequencing was blood. The TCR comes from a man at least 80 years old in good health. CDR3 loop: CASSQGTGADFGYGYTF. DNA for the CDR3: TGTGCCAGCAGCCAAGGGACAGGGGCCGACTTCGGCTATGGCTACACCTTC.